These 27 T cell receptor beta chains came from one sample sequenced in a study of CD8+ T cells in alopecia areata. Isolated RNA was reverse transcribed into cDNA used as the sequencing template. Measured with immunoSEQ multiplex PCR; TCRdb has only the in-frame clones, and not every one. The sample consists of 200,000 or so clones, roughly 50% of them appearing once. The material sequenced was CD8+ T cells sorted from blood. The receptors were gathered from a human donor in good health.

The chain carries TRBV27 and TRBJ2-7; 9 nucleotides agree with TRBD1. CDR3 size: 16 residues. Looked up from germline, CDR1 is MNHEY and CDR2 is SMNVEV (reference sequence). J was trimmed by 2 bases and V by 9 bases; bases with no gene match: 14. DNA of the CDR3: TGTGCCAGTGGTGGGATTTCGACAGGGGGTCCCTACGAGCAGTACTTC. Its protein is CASGGISTGGPYEQYF.

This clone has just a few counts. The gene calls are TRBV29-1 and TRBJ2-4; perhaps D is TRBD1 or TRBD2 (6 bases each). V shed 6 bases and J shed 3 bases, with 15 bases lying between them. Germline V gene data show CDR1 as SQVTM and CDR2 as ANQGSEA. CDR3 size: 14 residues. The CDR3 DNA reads TGCAGCGTCTACGGAGGGGACAACAAAAACATTCAGTACTTC. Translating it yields CSVYGGDNKNIQYF.

Written as DNA, the CDR3 is TGTGCCAGCAGTACTAGCGCGGGAAACTATGGCTACACCTTC. Its translation is CASSTSAGNYGYTF. The genes are TRBV6-5 and TRBJ1-2, with D unresolved. Trimming took 5 bases from V and 2 from J, leaving 12 bases between them. The CDR3 is 14 residues long. Germline V gene lookup returns CDR1 MNHEY and CDR2 SVGAGI.

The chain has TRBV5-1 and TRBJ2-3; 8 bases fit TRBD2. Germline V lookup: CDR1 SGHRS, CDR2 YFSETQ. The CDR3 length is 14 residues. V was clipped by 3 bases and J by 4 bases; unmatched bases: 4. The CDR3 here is CASSSGTRSDTQYF. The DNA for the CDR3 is TGCGCCAGCAGCTCGGGGACTAGATCAGATACGCAGTATTTT. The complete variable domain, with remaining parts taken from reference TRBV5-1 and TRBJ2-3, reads KAGVTQTPRYLIKTRGQQVTLSCSPISGHRSVSWYQQTPGQGLQFLFEYFSETQRNKGNFPGRFSGRQFSNSRSEMNVSTLELGDSALYLCASSSGTRSDTQYFGPGTRLTVL.

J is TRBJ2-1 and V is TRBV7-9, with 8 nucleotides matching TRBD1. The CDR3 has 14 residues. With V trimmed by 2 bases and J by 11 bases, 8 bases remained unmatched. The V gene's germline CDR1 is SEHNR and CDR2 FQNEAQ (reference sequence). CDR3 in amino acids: CASSLQDRVNKQFF. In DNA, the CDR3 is TGTGCCAGCAGCTTACAGGACAGGGTGAATAAGCAGTTCTTC.

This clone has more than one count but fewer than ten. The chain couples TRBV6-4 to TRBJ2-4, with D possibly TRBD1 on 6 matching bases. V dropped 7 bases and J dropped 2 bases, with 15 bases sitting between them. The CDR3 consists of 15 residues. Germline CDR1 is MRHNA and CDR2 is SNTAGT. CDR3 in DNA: TGTGCCAGCATTCGATTCCGGGACACCAAAAACATTCAGTACTTC. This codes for CASIRFRDTKNIQYF.

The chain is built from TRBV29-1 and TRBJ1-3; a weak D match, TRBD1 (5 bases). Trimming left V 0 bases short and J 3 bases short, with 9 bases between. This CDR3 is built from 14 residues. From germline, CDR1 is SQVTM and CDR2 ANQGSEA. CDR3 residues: CSVEEAGVGNTIYF. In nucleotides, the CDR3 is TGCAGCGTTGAAGAGGCGGGGGTTGGAAACACCATATATTTT. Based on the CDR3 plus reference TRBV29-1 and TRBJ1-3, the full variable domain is SAVISQKPSRDICQRGTSLTIQCQVDSQVTMMFWYRQQPGQSLTLIATANQGSEATYESGFVIDKFPISRPNLTFSTLTVSNMSPEDSSIYLCSVEEAGVGNTIYFGEGSWLTVV.

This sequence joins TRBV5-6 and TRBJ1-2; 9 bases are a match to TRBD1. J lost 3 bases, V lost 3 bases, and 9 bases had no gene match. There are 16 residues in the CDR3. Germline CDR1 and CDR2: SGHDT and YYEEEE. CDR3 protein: CASSSMGDRVDYGYTF. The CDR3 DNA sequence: TGTGCCAGCAGCTCGATGGGGGACAGGGTAGACTATGGCTACACCTTC.

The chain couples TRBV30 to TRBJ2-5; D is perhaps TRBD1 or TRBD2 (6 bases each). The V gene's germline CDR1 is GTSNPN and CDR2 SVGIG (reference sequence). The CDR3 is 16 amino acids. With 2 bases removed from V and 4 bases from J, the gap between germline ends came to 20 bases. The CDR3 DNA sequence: TGTGCCTGGAGTCCAAGGGTAGGGGGGAGGCGAGAGACCCAGTACTTC. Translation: CAWSPRVGGRRETQYF. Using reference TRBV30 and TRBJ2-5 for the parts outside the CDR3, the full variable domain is SQTIHQWPATLVQPVGSPLSLECTVEGTSNPNLYWYRQAAGRGLQLLFYSVGIGQISSEVPQNLSASRPQDRQFILSSKKLLLSDSGFYLCAWSPRVGGRRETQYFGPGTRLLVL.

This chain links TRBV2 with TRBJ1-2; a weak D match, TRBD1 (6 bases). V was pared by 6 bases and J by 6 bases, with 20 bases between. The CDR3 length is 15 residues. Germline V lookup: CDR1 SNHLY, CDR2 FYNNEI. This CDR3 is CASRTPWPGEDGYTF. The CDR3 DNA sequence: TGTGCCAGCAGAACTCCCTGGCCAGGGGAGGATGGCTACACCTTC.

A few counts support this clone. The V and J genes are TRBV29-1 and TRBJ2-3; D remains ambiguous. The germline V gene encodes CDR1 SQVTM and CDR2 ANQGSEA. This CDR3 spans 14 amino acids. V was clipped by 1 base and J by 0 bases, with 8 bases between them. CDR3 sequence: CSVEVGTSTDTQYF. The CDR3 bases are TGCAGCGTTGAAGTGGGAACGAGCACAGATACGCAGTATTTT.

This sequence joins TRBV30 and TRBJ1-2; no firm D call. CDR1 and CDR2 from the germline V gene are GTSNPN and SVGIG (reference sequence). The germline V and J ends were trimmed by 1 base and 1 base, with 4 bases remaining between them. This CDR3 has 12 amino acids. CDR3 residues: CAWSGVNYGYTF. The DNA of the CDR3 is TGTGCCTGGAGTGGGGTTAACTATGGCTACACCTTC.

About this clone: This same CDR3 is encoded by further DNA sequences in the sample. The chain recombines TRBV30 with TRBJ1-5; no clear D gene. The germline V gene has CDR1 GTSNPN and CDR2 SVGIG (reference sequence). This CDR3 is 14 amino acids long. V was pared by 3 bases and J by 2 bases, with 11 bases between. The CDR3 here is CAWSVGLGNQPQHF. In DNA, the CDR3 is TGTGCCTGGAGCGTGGGTCTAGGCAATCAGCCCCAGCATTTT.

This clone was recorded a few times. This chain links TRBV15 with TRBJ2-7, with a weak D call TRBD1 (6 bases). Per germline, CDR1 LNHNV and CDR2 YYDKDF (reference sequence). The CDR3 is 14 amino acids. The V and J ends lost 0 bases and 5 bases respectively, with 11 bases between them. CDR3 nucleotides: TGTGCCACCAGCAGAGAGGGCAGGGGCCACGAGCAGTACTTC. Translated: CATSREGRGHEQYF. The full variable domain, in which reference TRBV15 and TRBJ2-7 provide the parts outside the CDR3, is DAMVIQNPRYQVTQFGKPVTLSCSQTLNHNVMYWYQQKSSQAPKLLFHYYDKDFNNEADTPDNFQSRRPNTSFCFLDIRSPGLGDTAMYLCATSREGRGHEQYFGPGTRLTVT.

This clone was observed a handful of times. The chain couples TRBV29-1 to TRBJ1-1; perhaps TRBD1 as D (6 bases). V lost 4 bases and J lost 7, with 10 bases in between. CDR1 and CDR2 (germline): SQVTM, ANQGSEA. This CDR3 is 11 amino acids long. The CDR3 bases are TGCAGCGTTGGAAGGGGGTTTGAAGCTTTCTTT. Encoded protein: CSVGRGFEAFF.

CDR3 loop: CASSEGRQSGYGYTF. As DNA, the CDR3 is TGTGCCAGCAGTGAAGGTAGACAGTCTGGCTATGGCTACACCTTC. The chain employs TRBV6-1 and TRBJ1-2; possibly TRBD1 for D (5 bases). CDR1 MNHNS and CDR2 SASEGT come from the germline V gene. The CDR3 totals 15 residues. V was trimmed by 1 base and J by 4 bases, leaving 13 bases between them.

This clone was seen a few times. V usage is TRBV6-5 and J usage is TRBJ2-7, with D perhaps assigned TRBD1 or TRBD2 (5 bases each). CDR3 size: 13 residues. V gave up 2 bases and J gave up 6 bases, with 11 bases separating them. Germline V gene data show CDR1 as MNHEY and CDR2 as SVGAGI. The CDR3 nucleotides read TGTGCCAGCAGTTACGGTCTAGGGACCGAGCAGTACTTC. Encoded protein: CASSYGLGTEQYF.

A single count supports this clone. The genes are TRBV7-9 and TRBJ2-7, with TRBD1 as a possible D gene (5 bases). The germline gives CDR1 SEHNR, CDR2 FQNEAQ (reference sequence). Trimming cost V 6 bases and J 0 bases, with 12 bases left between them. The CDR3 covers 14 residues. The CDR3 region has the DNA TGTGCCAGCAGTTGGAAGGGGAACTCCTACGAGCAGTACTTC. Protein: CASSWKGNSYEQYF.

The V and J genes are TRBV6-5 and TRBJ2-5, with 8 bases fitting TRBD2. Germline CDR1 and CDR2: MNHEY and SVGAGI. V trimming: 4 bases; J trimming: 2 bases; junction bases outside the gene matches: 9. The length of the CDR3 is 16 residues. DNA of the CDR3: TGTGCCAGCAGTTCCCCGCCGGTAGCGGGACAAGAGACCCAGTACTTC. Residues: CASSSPPVAGQETQYF.

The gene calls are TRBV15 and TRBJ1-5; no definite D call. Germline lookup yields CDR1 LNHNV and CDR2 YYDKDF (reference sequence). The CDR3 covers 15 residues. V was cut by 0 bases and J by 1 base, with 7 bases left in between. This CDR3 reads CATSRDKGSNQPQHF. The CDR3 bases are TGTGCCACCAGCAGAGATAAGGGAAGCAATCAGCCCCAGCATTTT.

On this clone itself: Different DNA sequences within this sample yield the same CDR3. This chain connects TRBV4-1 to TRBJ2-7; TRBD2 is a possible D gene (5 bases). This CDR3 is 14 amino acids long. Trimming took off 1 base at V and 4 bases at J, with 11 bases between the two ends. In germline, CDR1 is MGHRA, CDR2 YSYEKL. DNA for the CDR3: TGCGCCAGCAGCCAAGGAGGGTCGGGGTACGAGCAGTACTTC. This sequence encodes CASSQGGSGYEQYF.

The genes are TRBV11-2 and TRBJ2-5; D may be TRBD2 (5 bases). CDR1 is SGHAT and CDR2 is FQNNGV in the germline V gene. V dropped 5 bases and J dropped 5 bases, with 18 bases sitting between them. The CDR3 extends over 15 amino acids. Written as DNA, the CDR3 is TGTGCCAGCAGCCGTGGAGCTAGCCTCCGGGAGACCCAGTACTTC. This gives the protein CASSRGASLRETQYF.

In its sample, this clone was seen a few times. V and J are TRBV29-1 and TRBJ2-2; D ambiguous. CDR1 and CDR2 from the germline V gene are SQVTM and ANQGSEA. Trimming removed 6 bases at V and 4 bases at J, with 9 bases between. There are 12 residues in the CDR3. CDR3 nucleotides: TGCAGCGTCCACCGCGTCACCGGGGAGCTGTTTTTT. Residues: CSVHRVTGELFF.

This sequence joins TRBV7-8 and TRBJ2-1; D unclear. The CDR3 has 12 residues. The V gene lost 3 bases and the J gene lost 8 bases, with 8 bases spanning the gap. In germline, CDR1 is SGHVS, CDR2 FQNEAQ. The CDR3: CASSFLSDEQFF. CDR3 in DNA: TGTGCCAGCAGCTTTTTATCCGATGAGCAGTTCTTC.

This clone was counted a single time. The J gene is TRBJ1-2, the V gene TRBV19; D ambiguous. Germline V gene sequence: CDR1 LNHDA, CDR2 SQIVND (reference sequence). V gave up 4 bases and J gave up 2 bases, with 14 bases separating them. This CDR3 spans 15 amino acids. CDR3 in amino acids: CASSTTAPWNYGYTF. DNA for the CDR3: TGTGCCAGTAGTACCACAGCCCCGTGGAACTATGGCTACACCTTC.

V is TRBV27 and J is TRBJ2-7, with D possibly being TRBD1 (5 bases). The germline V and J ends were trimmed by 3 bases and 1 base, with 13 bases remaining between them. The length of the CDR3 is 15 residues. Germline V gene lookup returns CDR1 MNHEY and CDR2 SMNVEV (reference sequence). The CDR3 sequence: CASSFTQALSYEQYF. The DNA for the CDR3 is TGTGCCAGCAGTTTCACACAGGCCCTATCCTACGAGCAGTACTTC.

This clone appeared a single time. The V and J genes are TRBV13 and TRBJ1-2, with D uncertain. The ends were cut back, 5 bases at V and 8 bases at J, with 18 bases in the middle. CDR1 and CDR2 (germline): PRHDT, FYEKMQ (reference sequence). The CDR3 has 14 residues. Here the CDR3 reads CASSPEAGLDGYTF. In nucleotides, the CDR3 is TGTGCCAGCAGCCCAGAGGCTGGGCTGGACGGCTACACCTTC.